These 20 T cell receptor beta chains originate from one sample sequenced in a study of immune cell composition in non-small cell lung cancer. TCRdb's copy holds only in-frame clones and misses some; the assay was immunoSEQ multiplex PCR. Altogether 2,500 to 3,500 clones are present, 70% to 80% being singletons, with the ten largest covering 15% to 20%. Material for sequencing was lung tumor tissue. Source of these receptors: a human donor with non-small cell lung cancer.

The chain joins TRBV5-1 to TRBJ2-1; TRBD2 matches at 15 bases. Germline trimming cut 4 bases from V and 10 bases from J; bases unmatched to any gene: 12. CDR1 and CDR2 (germline): SGHRS, YFSETQ. This CDR3 contains 17 residues. CDR3 protein: CASSPDPGLAGGNEQFF. DNA for the CDR3: TGCGCCAGCAGCCCGGACCCGGGACTAGCGGGGGGCAACGAGCAGTTCTTC.

The gene calls are TRBV4-1 and TRBJ1-1; D ambiguous. This CDR3 has 15 residues. The V end lost 2 bases, the J end lost 3 bases, and 13 bases lay between the germline ends. CDR1 MGHRA and CDR2 YSYEKL come from the germline V gene. The CDR3 coding sequence is TGCGCCAGCAGCCAACCAATCCTCCGGGACACTGAAGCTTTCTTT. This gives the protein CASSQPILRDTEAFF.

The sample holds one count of this clone. Other DNA sequences in this sample translate to the same CDR3. The rearrangement uses TRBV5-1 and TRBJ1-2; tentatively, D is TRBD1 (5 bases). V was cut by 0 bases and J by 5 bases, with 11 bases left in between. From germline, CDR1 is SGHRS and CDR2 YFSETQ. CDR3 size: 14 residues. The CDR3 DNA follows: TGCGCCAGCAGCTTGGAACAGGCTCGTTATGGCTACACCTTC. It yields the protein CASSLEQARYGYTF. Full variable domain (missing parts from reference TRBV5-1 and TRBJ1-2): KAGVTQTPRYLIKTRGQQVTLSCSPISGHRSVSWYQQTPGQGLQFLFEYFSETQRNKGNFPGRFSGRQFSNSRSEMNVSTLELGDSALYLCASSLEQARYGYTFGSGTRLTVV.

This clone was observed a few times. Here the CDR3 DNA reads TGTGCCAGCAGTCCCGGGACTGCCTCCTACAATGAGCAGTTCTTC. This gives the protein CASSPGTASYNEQFF. The chain is built from TRBV2 and TRBJ2-1, with D perhaps TRBD2 (6 bases). The CDR3 sequence is 15 residues long. Trimming removed 5 bases at V and 0 bases at J, with 11 bases between. Germline CDR1 is SNHLY and CDR2 is FYNNEI. The variable domain in full, completed from reference TRBV2 and TRBJ2-1, reads EPEVTQTPSHQVTQMGQEVILRCVPISNHLYFYWYRQILGQKVEFLVSFYNNEISEKSEIFDDQFSVERPDGSNFTLKIRSTKLEDSAMYFCASSPGTASYNEQFFGPGTRLTVL.

The chain couples TRBV4-2 to TRBJ1-5, with D possibly being TRBD1 (6 bases). The CDR3 is 14 amino acids. Looked up from germline, CDR1 is LGHNA and CDR2 is YNFKEQ. V was pared by 3 bases and J by 7 bases, with 13 bases between. The CDR3 DNA follows: TGTGCCAGCAGCCAGACCTTTAGGGGGCAGCCCCAGCATTTT. Translating gives CASSQTFRGQPQHF.

The chain combines TRBV7-8 with TRBJ2-7, with 7 positions matching TRBD2. The CDR3 extends over 14 amino acids. Germline CDR1 and CDR2: SGHVS and FQNEAQ. After removal of 4 bases from V and 2 bases from J, the junction contained 5 bases not matched to a gene. CDR3 residues: CASSSTGGTYEQYF. The CDR3 DNA reads as TGTGCCAGCAGCTCTACGGGGGGAACCTACGAGCAGTACTTC.

By proportion, this clone is large (0.1 to 1%). The rearrangement joins TRBV2 to TRBJ1-3; 7 bases line up with TRBD1. There are 15 residues in the CDR3. CDR1 and CDR2 (germline): SNHLY, FYNNEI. Germline trimming cut 6 bases from V and 4 bases from J; bases unmatched to any gene: 9. CDR3 nucleotides: TGTGCCAGCAGGGTCTCGACAGGGACCGGAAACACCATATATTTT. Translated, it gives CASRVSTGTGNTIYF.

This CDR3 reads CASSQDLDGTVTGGVNRGYTF. For the CDR3, the DNA is TGTGCCAGCAGCCAAGATTTAGATGGTACCGTGACAGGGGGCGTCAATCGTGGCTACACCTTC. V usage is TRBV4-2 and J usage is TRBJ1-2, with TRBD1 identical over 10 bases. The CDR3 is 21 residues long. Germline assignment: CDR1 LGHNA and CDR2 YNFKEQ. The V and J ends lost 0 bases and 7 bases, in that order; junction bases with no gene match: 23.

This clone has just a few counts. The chain is built from TRBV5-6 and TRBJ1-5; 7 bases fit TRBD1. The CDR3 is 14 residues long. CDR1 is SGHDT and CDR2 is YYEEEE in the germline V gene. V shed 4 bases, J shed 1 base, and the junction held 2 bases outside the gene matches. DNA for the CDR3: TGTGCCAGCAGCCCGGGACAGAGCAATCAGCCCCAGCATTTT. The encoded protein is CASSPGQSNQPQHF.

The chain carries TRBV19 and TRBJ1-1; tentative D call: TRBD1 (5 bases). V was shortened by 4 bases and J by 3 bases, with 12 bases between the two germline ends. The CDR3 covers 14 residues. Germline CDR1 is LNHDA and CDR2 is SQIVND (reference sequence). The CDR3 sequence: CASSRQRGDTEAFF. The CDR3 DNA reads TGTGCCAGTAGTAGACAGCGTGGTGACACTGAAGCTTTCTTT.

Only one count was recorded for this clone. CDR3 residues: CASSLAGGGRNGEQYF. CDR3 nucleotide sequence: TGCGCCAGCAGCTTGGCGGGGGGGGGTCGAAATGGCGAGCAGTACTTC. The gene calls are TRBV5-1 and TRBJ2-7; 8 positions agree with TRBD2. The CDR3 is 16 residues long. The trim removed 0 bases at V and 6 bases at J, leaving 11 bases unmatched. Per germline, CDR1 SGHRS and CDR2 YFSETQ.

The chain couples TRBV7-2 to TRBJ1-3, with 7 bases aligning to TRBD1. Per germline, CDR1 SGHTA and CDR2 FQGNSA. There are 17 residues in the CDR3. V dropped 3 bases and J dropped 0; count of bases not matched to a gene: 8. DNA of the CDR3: TGTGCCAGCAGCTTCTCTACAGGGGCCTTCTCTGGAAACACCATATATTTT. Its protein product is CASSFSTGAFSGNTIYF.

The CDR3 DNA sequence: TGTGCCAGCAACCGTTTGGGACAGGGGGACTATGGCTACACCTTC. It encodes CASNRLGQGDYGYTF. This chain links TRBV5-6 with TRBJ1-2; TRBD1 matches at 11 bases. Germline trimming cut 6 bases from V and 3 bases from J; bases unmatched to any gene: 7. This CDR3 has 15 amino acids. The germline gives CDR1 SGHDT, CDR2 YYEEEE.

CDR3: CASSQGRLSTSGTYNEQFF. The CDR3 bases are TGCGCCAGCAGCCAAGGAAGACTATCGACTAGCGGTACCTACAATGAGCAGTTCTTC. This chain connects TRBV4-1 to TRBJ2-1, with 9 bases lining up with TRBD2. Germline lookup yields CDR1 MGHRA and CDR2 YSYEKL. Unmatched junction bases numbered 12, after V lost 1 base and J lost 2 bases. CDR3 length: 19 residues.

This chain links TRBV6-6 with TRBJ1-1; D is perhaps TRBD1 (6 bases). This CDR3 spans 12 amino acids. The ends were cut back, 2 bases at V and 12 bases at J, with 13 bases in the middle. Per germline, CDR1 MNHNY and CDR2 SVGAGI (reference sequence). The CDR3 sequence: CASSYGGLEPFF. The CDR3 bases are TGTGCCAGCAGTTACGGGGGCCTCGAACCTTTCTTT.

The V call is TRBV25-1, the J call TRBJ1-1; a weak D match, TRBD1 (6 bases). Looked up from germline, CDR1 is MGHDK and CDR2 is SYGVNS. The germline V and J ends were trimmed by 5 bases and 6 bases, with 16 bases remaining between them. The CDR3 covers 14 residues. The CDR3 coding sequence is TGTGCCAGCAGTCGTGTTGGACAGTCTTCTGAAGCTTTCTTT. It codes for CASSRVGQSSEAFF.

CDR3 DNA: TGTGCCAGCAGACAACGGACAGGATCGAGGAATTCACCCCTCCACTTT. It encodes CASRQRTGSRNSPLHF. The chain carries TRBV5-6 and TRBJ1-6, with 7 positions matching TRBD1. The germline V gene encodes CDR1 SGHDT and CDR2 YYEEEE. This CDR3 contains 16 residues. V lost 5 bases to trimming and J lost 7 bases; unmatched junction nucleotides: 12.

The chain has TRBV20-1 and TRBJ2-7, with D perhaps matching TRBD2 (5 bases). Trimming removed 7 bases at V and 5 bases at J, with 12 bases between. Germline lookup yields CDR1 DFQATT and CDR2 SNEGSKA (reference sequence). This CDR3 is 11 amino acids long. The CDR3 protein is CSGEREDEQYF. CDR3 nucleotide sequence: TGCAGTGGGGAGAGGGAAGACGAGCAGTACTTC.

The rearrangement links TRBV5-1 to TRBJ2-1, with a possible D match to TRBD2 (6 bases). Germline-derived CDR1 and CDR2 are SGHRS and YFSETQ. Trimming stripped 5 bases from V and 3 bases from J, with 27 bases between. This CDR3 region has 19 residues. The CDR3 reads CASRLRSFSSGDYYNEQFF. CDR3 sequence (DNA): TGCGCCAGCAGATTGAGGTCCTTCTCTTCGGGAGACTACTACAATGAGCAGTTCTTC.

This rearrangement joins TRBV7-8 to TRBJ1-3; 10 bases align to TRBD1. V shed 2 bases and J 3 bases; nucleotides not matched to a gene: 7. CDR1 is SGHVS and CDR2 is FQNEAQ in the germline V gene. This CDR3 comprises 17 residues. The CDR3 DNA sequence: TGTGCCAGCAGCTTAACGTCTGGGACAGGGGATGGAAACACCATATATTTT. Its translation: CASSLTSGTGDGNTIYF.